The 23 T cell receptor beta chains in this list originate from one sample, sequenced in a study of PD-L1 blockade in urothelial cancer (dated by TCRdb to about 2017). Libraries were made using the immunoSEQ multiplex PCR assay. TCRdb obtained this table from immuneACCESS and retained in-frame rearrangements with V and J assigned. These tables miss some clones; where compared with another copy, unresolved V genes account for less than half of the shortfall, and the remainder is unexplained. This sample lists about 110,000 clones; approximately 90% were detected once. The ten largest make up approximately 3.8% of the sample. The sample's time point label, in plain terms: peripheral blood 6 weeks after treatment start. The material was PBMCs, obtained around atezolizumab (anti-PD-L1) treatment. The receptors derive from a man aged 60 to 69 with urothelial cancer.

V and J are TRBV5-4 and TRBJ2-3, with D possibly TRBD2 on 5 matching bases. The CDR3 is made up of 13 amino acids. Germline V gene sequence: CDR1 SGHNT, CDR2 YYREEE (reference sequence). V was pared by 4 bases and J by 14 bases, with 20 bases between. CDR3 in DNA: TGTGCCAGCAGCCACCCCGAGGCTAGCTCAGCGTATTTT. This sequence encodes CASSHPEASSAYF.

This rearrangement joins TRBV30 to TRBJ2-5, with D possibly matching TRBD2 (5 bases). Trimming removed 4 bases at V and 1 base at J, with 13 bases between. The CDR3 has 14 amino acids. The germline CDR1 and CDR2 sequences are GTSNPN and SVGIG (reference sequence). The CDR3 DNA reads as TGTGCCTGGATCGGTGGAGGATTCCAAGAGACCCAGTACTTC. This codes for CAWIGGGFQETQYF. The full variable domain, its missing parts supplied by reference TRBV30 and TRBJ2-5, is SQTIHQWPATLVQPVGSPLSLECTVEGTSNPNLYWYRQAAGRGLQLLFYSVGIGQISSEVPQNLSASRPQDRQFILSSKKLLLSDSGFYLCAWIGGGFQETQYFGPGTRLLVL.

The V gene is TRBV5-5, the J gene TRBJ1-3; a possible D gene is TRBD1 (5 bases). The CDR3 runs 15 residues. V was trimmed by 0 bases and J by 0 bases, leaving 7 bases between them. CDR1 and CDR2 (germline): SGHKS, YYEKEE (reference sequence). The CDR3, as DNA: TGTGCCAGCAGCTTGGAGGGGATCTCTGGAAACACCATATATTTT. It codes for CASSLEGISGNTIYF.

This clone was seen once. V usage is TRBV6-6 and J usage is TRBJ2-1; TRBD1 matches at 8 bases. This CDR3 is built from 16 residues. Germline assignment: CDR1 MNHNY and CDR2 SVGAGI (reference sequence). V shed 0 bases and J 6 bases; nucleotides not matched to a gene: 7. CDR3 sequence: CASSYSGQGVRNEQFF. Written as DNA, the CDR3 is TGTGCCAGCAGTTACTCAGGACAGGGTGTTCGCAATGAGCAGTTCTTC.

The chain couples TRBV30 to TRBJ1-2; D is unclear. The V end lost 4 bases, the J end lost 4 bases, and 13 bases lay between the germline ends. The length of the CDR3 is 13 residues. Germline V CDR1 and CDR2: GTSNPN, SVGIG (reference sequence). The CDR3 loop reads CAWKREESYGYTF. In nucleotides, the CDR3 is TGTGCCTGGAAGAGGGAAGAAAGCTATGGCTACACCTTC. The whole variable domain, filled in from reference TRBV30 and TRBJ1-2, reads SQTIHQWPATLVQPVGSPLSLECTVEGTSNPNLYWYRQAAGRGLQLLFYSVGIGQISSEVPQNLSASRPQDRQFILSSKKLLLSDSGFYLCAWKREESYGYTFGSGTRLTVV.

The CDR3 is CASSGGLAGSRTGELFF. The CDR3 DNA reads as TGTGCCAGCAGTGGTGGACTAGCGGGGAGTCGCACCGGGGAGCTGTTTTTT. The gene calls are TRBV6-1 and TRBJ2-2; TRBD2 matches 12 bases. This CDR3 is 17 amino acids long. Losses at the gene ends were 4 bases for V and 4 bases for J; bases not matched to a gene: 7. Germline CDR1 is MNHNS and CDR2 is SASEGT.

The chain uses TRBV18 and TRBJ2-5; tentatively, D is TRBD2 (7 bases). V lost 6 bases and J lost 1, with 15 bases in between. The CDR3 contains 15 residues. The V gene's germline CDR1 is KGHSH and CDR2 LQKENI. CDR3 sequence: CASSPGEGVQETQYF. Written as DNA, the CDR3 is TGTGCCAGCTCGCCAGGGGAGGGGGTCCAAGAGACCCAGTACTTC.

This chain links TRBV9 with TRBJ2-3; 9 bases are shared with TRBD1. This CDR3 region has 15 residues. CDR1 is SGDLS, CDR2 YYNGEE, per germline. J gave up 2 bases and V 4 bases, and 5 bases lay outside the gene matches. CDR3 coding DNA: TGTGCCAGCAGCATAACAGGGGGCTACACAGATACGCAGTATTTT. It encodes CASSITGGYTDTQYF.

The V and J genes are TRBV2 and TRBJ2-5; 11 bases match TRBD2. V trimming: 3 bases; J trimming: 1 base; junction bases outside the gene matches: 10. The CDR3 is made up of 18 amino acids. CDR1 and CDR2 from the germline V gene are SNHLY and FYNNEI. The CDR3 DNA reads TGTGCCAGCAGTGAGGGTCAGGCTAGCGGGGGGTTCCAAGAGACCCAGTACTTC. Translation: CASSEGQASGGFQETQYF. Full variable domain (outside the CDR3, taken from reference TRBV2 and TRBJ2-5): EPEVTQTPSHQVTQMGQEVILRCVPISNHLYFYWYRQILGQKVEFLVSFYNNEISEKSEIFDDQFSVERPDGSNFTLKIRSTKLEDSAMYFCASSEGQASGGFQETQYFGPGTRLLVL.

The chain recombines TRBV4-3 with TRBJ2-2, with D possibly TRBD2 on 7 matching bases. The CDR3 spans 16 residues. V shed 5 bases and J shed 3 bases, with 16 bases lying between them. Germline V lookup: CDR1 LGHNA, CDR2 YSLEER. The CDR3 DNA reads TGCGCCAGCAGCGCCGGGGGCGGGGGTTACACCGGGGAGCTGTTTTTT. It specifies CASSAGGGGYTGELFF.

The gene calls are TRBV7-9 and TRBJ2-1, with 13 bases lining up with TRBD2. Germline lookup yields CDR1 SEHNR and CDR2 FQNEAQ (reference sequence). After removal of 8 bases from V and 4 bases from J, the junction contained 5 bases not matched to a gene. The CDR3 sequence is 15 residues long. CDR3 loop: CASRTSGGKYNEQFF. The CDR3 DNA is TGTGCCAGCCGGACTAGCGGGGGCAAATACAATGAGCAGTTCTTC. The variable domain in full, completed from reference TRBV7-9 and TRBJ2-1, reads DTGVSQNPRHKITKRGQNVTFRCDPISEHNRLYWYRQTLGQGPEFLTYFQNEAQLEKSRLLSDRFSAERPKGSFSTLEIQRTEQGDSAMYLCASRTSGGKYNEQFFGPGTRLTVL.

The chain links TRBV27 to TRBJ1-1; no reliable D call. The CDR3 sequence is 13 residues long. Trimming cost V 6 bases and J 1 base, with 9 bases left between them. Germline CDR1 MNHEY, CDR2 SMNVEV (reference sequence). The CDR3: CASSLRWNTEAFF. CDR3 sequence (DNA): TGTGCCAGCAGCCTTAGATGGAACACTGAAGCTTTCTTT.

The J gene is TRBJ2-1, the V gene TRBV9, with 9 positions matching TRBD1. Germline values: CDR1 SGDLS, CDR2 YYNGEE. The CDR3 extends over 15 amino acids. V lost 2 bases, J lost 4 bases, and 4 bases stayed unmatched. In nucleotides, the CDR3 is TGTGCCAGCAGCGTTGGACAGGGGACTTACAATGAGCAGTTCTTC. The encoded protein is CASSVGQGTYNEQFF.

V and J are TRBV2 and TRBJ2-3; no reliable D call. V was pared by 1 base and J by 3 bases, with 8 bases between. The CDR3 has 14 residues. The germline V gene encodes CDR1 SNHLY and CDR2 FYNNEI. The CDR3 is CASSEGTPTDTQYF. The CDR3 nucleotides read TGTGCCAGCAGTGAAGGTACTCCGACAGATACGCAGTATTTT.

In this sample, this clone turned up once. The rearrangement links TRBV7-2 to TRBJ1-2, with D perhaps matching TRBD1 (5 bases). The CDR3 runs 15 residues. The V end was cut by 5 bases, the J end by 4 bases, with 17 bases between. The V gene's germline CDR1 is SGHTA and CDR2 FQGNSA. CDR3: CASSPYRMGGYGYTF. CDR3 nucleotide sequence: TGTGCCAGCAGCCCATATCGTATGGGGGGCTATGGCTACACCTTC.

The CDR3 DNA sequence: TGTGCCAGTAGACATAATCATGGGACAGATACGCAGTATTTT. Encoded protein: CASRHNHGTDTQYF. The V call is TRBV7-2, the J call TRBJ2-3; D uncertain. From germline, CDR1 is SGHTA and CDR2 FQGNSA. The germline V and J ends were trimmed by 9 bases and 3 bases, with 16 bases remaining between them. This CDR3 region has 14 residues.

The chain uses TRBV19 and TRBJ2-1; TRBD2 matches 8 bases. The germline V gene encodes CDR1 LNHDA and CDR2 SQIVND (reference sequence). The ends lost 10 bases at V and 6 bases at J; junction bases unmatched: 11. The CDR3 spans 14 residues. The CDR3 bases are TGTGCCACTGCCAGGCCGGGGGGGATCAATGAGCAGTTCTTC. Translated, it gives CATARPGGINEQFF.

V usage is TRBV5-8 and J usage is TRBJ2-5; tentative D call: TRBD2 (6 bases). Germline loops: CDR1 SGHTS, CDR2 YDEGEE. The CDR3 has 17 residues. Trimming shortened V by 2 bases and J by 4 bases, and 21 bases separated the two germline ends. The CDR3 here is CASSFVRGGIGRETQYF. The CDR3 nucleotides are TGTGCCAGCAGCTTTGTGAGGGGAGGAATTGGGAGAGAGACCCAGTACTTC.

This chain connects TRBV7-9 to TRBJ2-3; 8 bases line up with TRBD2. CDR3 size: 14 residues. Losses at the gene ends were 5 bases for V and 4 bases for J; bases not matched to a gene: 5. Germline values: CDR1 SEHNR, CDR2 FQNEAQ (reference sequence). CDR3 residues: CASSRQTSADTQYF. The CDR3 bases are TGTGCCAGCAGCCGACAGACTAGCGCAGATACGCAGTATTTT.

The chain joins TRBV7-8 to TRBJ2-7; 9 nucleotides align to TRBD1. CDR3 length: 15 residues. With V trimmed by 5 bases and J by 2 bases, 7 bases remained unmatched. Germline V gene sequence: CDR1 SGHVS, CDR2 FQNEAQ. The CDR3 is CASSLQGTGTYEQYF. CDR3 sequence (DNA): TGTGCCAGCAGCCTGCAAGGGACAGGGACCTACGAGCAGTACTTC.

The chain uses TRBV7-2 and TRBJ1-3, with D unclear. This CDR3 has 15 residues. The V end lost 1 base, the J end lost 3 bases, and 10 bases lay between the germline ends. The germline V gene encodes CDR1 SGHTA and CDR2 FQGNSA. The CDR3 here is CASSLDRLSGNTIYF. The CDR3 coding sequence is TGTGCCAGCAGCTTAGACAGATTAAGTGGAAACACCATATATTTT.

V gene TRBV19 combines with J gene TRBJ2-4; maybe TRBD1 (5 bases). The CDR3 spans 13 residues. Germline CDR1 LNHDA, CDR2 SQIVND (reference sequence). V was pared by 4 bases and J by 6 bases, with 10 bases between. The CDR3 spells CASSTTTGNIQYF. CDR3 in DNA: TGTGCCAGTAGTACCACTACAGGAAACATTCAGTACTTC.

J is TRBJ1-1 and V is TRBV23-1; possible D gene TRBD1, 5 bases. TRBV23-1 is marked as an open reading frame, function uncertain. Trimming stripped 0 bases from V and 0 bases from J, with 20 bases between. The CDR3 is 19 residues long. The CDR3 loop is CASSQSGGVEAFLNTEAFF. As DNA, the CDR3 is TGCGCCAGCAGTCAATCGGGAGGGGTAGAGGCCTTTCTGAACACTGAAGCTTTCTTT.